These 20 T cell receptor beta chains were all obtained from the same sample, sequenced in a study of post-analysis software for immune sequencing data (dated by TCRdb to about 2015). On the study overall, not on this receptor specifically: Patients showed significantly higher frequencies than controls for roughly five TRBV segments, among them TRBV5-6, TRBV5-1 and TRBV20-1.

Libraries were prepared through PCR. The data were produced on an Illumina HiSeq 2500. To reduce PCR and sequencing biases, unique molecular identifiers were incorporated into the TCR beta cDNA libraries. TCRdb reworked the public reads: Q25 trimming with fastp, MiXCR clone assembly, productive beta chains retained. Entries are consolidated by CDR3 protein sequence, retaining the most common genes and DNA. The sample table lists 700,000 to 800,000 distinct CDR3 sequences, about 27% of them with a count of one. More than 0.55% of the sample comes from the top ten. These TCRs are of unknown antigen specificity. Sequencing was done on a sample of blood. The receptors shown here come from a girl aged 5-17 years with multiple sclerosis.

This clonotype was picked up a small number of times. This chain joins TRBV20-1 and TRBJ2-7, with D perhaps TRBD2 (6 bases). Germline lookup yields CDR1 DFQATT and CDR2 SNEGSKA (reference sequence). This CDR3 has 13 residues. Trimming cost V 7 bases and J 3 bases, with 16 bases left between them. CDR3 coding DNA: TGCAGTGTGCCCCTTGGGGGGTTCTACGAGCAGTACTTC. Residues: CSVPLGGFYEQYF.

This CDR3 reads CASSASGDEQYF. The CDR3 nucleotides are TGTGCCAGCAGCGCCAGCGGGGACGAGCAGTACTTC. The chain is built from TRBV14 and TRBJ2-7; 7 bases agree with TRBD2. CDR1 is SGHDN, CDR2 FVKESK, per germline. The CDR3 runs 12 residues. Trimming cost V 5 bases and J 5 bases; bases outside gene matches: 3. Filled out from reference TRBV14 and TRBJ2-7, the complete variable domain reads EAGVTQFPSHSVIEKGQTVTLRCDPISGHDNLYWYRRVMGKEIKFLLHFVKESKQDESGMPNNRFLAERTGGTYSTLKVQPAELEDSGVYFCASSASGDEQYFGPGTRLTVT.

This clonotype was seen a few times. The rearrangement uses TRBV9 and TRBJ1-2; D remains unclear. The germline CDR1 and CDR2 sequences are SGDLS and YYNGEE. This CDR3 contains 15 residues. The V and J ends lost 4 bases and 5 bases respectively, with 18 bases between them. The CDR3 sequence: CASSTRGRVGYGYTF. CDR3 nucleotides: TGTGCCAGCAGCACCCGCGGACGGGTGGGGTATGGCTACACCTTC.

The CDR3 DNA is TGTGCCAGCAGCCCCTCCCGACTAGCCCCAGATACGCAGTATTTT. It translates to CASSPSRLAPDTQYF. This sequence joins TRBV7-9 and TRBJ2-3, with 7 bases matching TRBD2. Per the germline V gene, CDR1 is SEHNR and CDR2 is FQNEAQ (reference sequence). The CDR3 consists of 15 residues. J was trimmed by 4 bases and V by 5 bases; bases with no gene match: 9.

This chain joins TRBV12-3 or TRBV12-4 and TRBJ1-6; possible D gene TRBD1, 5 bases. Trimming took 7 bases from V and 7 from J, leaving 14 bases between them. CDR3 size: 14 residues. CDR3 sequence: CASTLRGPNSPLHF. CDR3 sequence (DNA): TGTGCCAGCACCCTGAGGGGCCCAAATTCACCCCTCCACTTT.

This clonotype was detected only a few times. This chain joins TRBV18 and TRBJ1-5; D is uncertain. This CDR3 has 16 amino acids. Germline V gives CDR1 KGHSH, CDR2 LQKENI. Trimming left V 2 bases short and J 0 bases short, with 11 bases between. The CDR3 spells CASSPSEENSNQPQHF. The CDR3 DNA follows: TGTGCCAGCTCACCATCCGAAGAGAATAGCAATCAGCCCCAGCATTTT.

The count of this clonotype is one. V is TRBV4-3 and J is TRBJ1-2; TRBD1 matches 11 bases. CDR1 is LGHNA and CDR2 is YSLEER in the germline V gene. Trimming took 0 bases from V and 8 from J; bases not matched to a gene: 5. The CDR3 loop spans 15 amino acids. The CDR3 DNA reads as TGCGCCAGCAGCCAAGATCGGGACAGGGGGTTGGGCTACACCTTC. Translating gives CASSQDRDRGLGYTF.

The rearrangement joins TRBV9 to TRBJ2-1, with 10 bases matching TRBD2. The J segment lost 10 bases and the V segment lost 0 bases, leaving 1 base of the junction unmatched. Germline CDR1 and CDR2: SGDLS and YYNGEE. This CDR3 is 13 amino acids long. The CDR3 spells CASSVDSGREQFF. For the CDR3, the DNA is TGTGCCAGCAGCGTAGATAGCGGGAGGGAGCAGTTCTTC. Full variable domain (rest looked up from reference TRBV9 and TRBJ2-1): DSGVTQTPKHLITATGQRVTLRCSPRSGDLSVYWYQQSLDQGLQFLIQYYNGEERAKGNILERFSAQQFPDLHSELNLSSLELGDSALYFCASSVDSGREQFFGPGTRLTVL.

This chain uses TRBV7-9 with TRBJ2-5, with 7 bases identical to TRBD2. V was pared by 5 bases and J by 2 bases, with 14 bases of the junction left unmatched. Germline V gene sequence: CDR1 SEHNR, CDR2 FQNEAQ (reference sequence). This CDR3 contains 17 residues. This CDR3 reads CASSTDPMLAAQETQYF. The CDR3 coding sequence is TGTGCCAGCAGCACCGACCCCATGCTAGCGGCGCAAGAGACCCAGTACTTC.

The rearrangement joins TRBV6-6 to TRBJ2-2; 11 bases align to TRBD2. This CDR3 has 15 amino acids. Germline CDR1 and CDR2: MNHNY and SVGAGI (reference sequence). Unmatched junction bases numbered 3, after V lost 6 bases and J lost 3 bases. Here the CDR3 DNA reads TGTGCCAGCAGCCGACTAGCGGGGCACACCGGGGAGCTGTTTTTT. Amino acid sequence: CASSRLAGHTGELFF.

This clonotype was counted between two and nine times. J is TRBJ1-6 and V is TRBV6-1; D possibly corresponds to TRBD1 (5 bases). The germline V gene encodes CDR1 MNHNS and CDR2 SASEGT. This CDR3 has 15 residues. Trimming removed 2 bases from V and 6 bases from J, with 11 bases in between. CDR3 region: CASSEYGTSNSPLHF. The CDR3 DNA follows: TGTGCCAGCAGTGAATATGGGACGTCTAATTCACCCCTCCACTTT.

The chain recombines TRBV20-1 with TRBJ2-7; D may match TRBD1 or TRBD2 (5 bases each). There are 11 residues in the CDR3. The germline V gene has CDR1 DFQATT and CDR2 SNEGSKA (reference sequence). The V gene lost 5 bases and the J gene lost 9 bases, with 14 bases spanning the gap. The CDR3 DNA follows: TGCAGTGCTCCCCGGGGCACCTGGCAGTACTTC. It is translated as CSAPRGTWQYF.

This clonotype came up a few times. The chain couples TRBV4-1 to TRBJ1-2; 8 bases align to TRBD1. Germline V gene data show CDR1 as MGHRA and CDR2 as YSYEKL. The CDR3 runs 15 residues. J gave up 7 bases and V 2 bases, and 9 bases lay outside the gene matches. This chain's CDR3 is CASSQPRQGMFGYTF. Written as DNA, the CDR3 is TGCGCCAGCAGCCAACCCCGACAGGGGATGTTTGGCTACACCTTC.

This clonotype was seen only a few times. The chain is built from TRBV7-2 and TRBJ1-1; possibly TRBD1 for D (6 bases). Germline V gene lookup returns CDR1 SGHTA and CDR2 FQGNSA. The V end lost 5 bases, the J end lost 5 bases, and 15 bases lay between the germline ends. CDR3 length: 14 residues. The CDR3 is CASSATGRGTEAFF. CDR3 coding DNA: TGTGCCAGCAGCGCCACAGGGCGAGGAACTGAAGCTTTCTTT.

The chain carries TRBV20-1 and TRBJ2-3; 7 nucleotides match TRBD2. With V trimmed by 0 bases and J by 4 bases, 1 base remained unmatched. The germline V gene encodes CDR1 DFQATT and CDR2 SNEGSKA (reference sequence). The CDR3 is 13 residues long. CDR3: CSAREAGADTQYF. In DNA, the CDR3 is TGCAGTGCTAGAGAGGCGGGGGCAGATACGCAGTATTTT.

This chain links TRBV7-8 with TRBJ2-1, with 7 bases matching TRBD2. Per germline, CDR1 SGHVS and CDR2 FQNEAQ. The CDR3 is made up of 19 amino acids. The J segment lost 2 bases and the V segment lost 0 bases, leaving 13 bases of the junction unmatched. CDR3 protein: CASSLARSRGSVTYNEQFF. CDR3 sequence (DNA): TGTGCCAGCAGCTTAGCGCGTTCCCGCGGGAGTGTGACCTACAATGAGCAGTTCTTC.

The rearrangement uses TRBV4-2 and TRBJ1-1; D is perhaps TRBD1 (6 bases). The V end lost 0 bases, the J end lost 4 bases, and 15 bases lay between the germline ends. The CDR3 totals 16 residues. Germline V gene lookup returns CDR1 LGHNA and CDR2 YNFKEQ. CDR3 nucleotide sequence: TGTGCCAGCAGCCAAGAAGCAACAGGGTGGGGCACTGAAGCTTTCTTT. It yields the protein CASSQEATGWGTEAFF.

The V and J genes are TRBV7-2 and TRBJ2-3; TRBD2 aligns across 16 bases. CDR1 SGHTA and CDR2 FQGNSA come from the germline V gene. The CDR3 totals 17 residues. V lost 5 bases to trimming and J lost 5 bases; unmatched junction nucleotides: 7. The CDR3 sequence is CASSPGLAGGRGDTQYF. The CDR3 DNA follows: TGTGCCAGCAGCCCGGGACTAGCGGGAGGGCGGGGAGATACGCAGTATTTT.

The genes are TRBV20-1 and TRBJ2-5; 7 nucleotides line up with TRBD1. After removal of 8 bases from V and 0 bases from J, the junction contained 6 bases not matched to a gene. The CDR3 length is 13 residues. Germline CDR1 and CDR2: DFQATT and SNEGSKA (reference sequence). The CDR3 protein is CSYSGTDQETQYF. DNA for the CDR3: TGCAGTTACTCCGGGACAGACCAAGAGACCCAGTACTTC.

The V call is TRBV7-2, the J call TRBJ1-1; 7 bases align to TRBD1. The trim removed 5 bases at V and 0 bases at J, leaving 3 bases unmatched. There are 14 residues in the CDR3. Germline CDR1 SGHTA, CDR2 FQGNSA. In DNA, the CDR3 is TGTGCCAGCAGCGTTGACAGGGTGAACACTGAAGCTTTCTTT. It codes for CASSVDRVNTEAFF.